This T cell receptor (beta chain) was sequenced during a study of cytomegalovirus exposure and HLA in healthy donors. At the level of the study: Earlier findings included nearly 120 million unique TCR beta sequences obtained from 150 million to 200 million T cells. Out of about 410 genotyped donors, about 80% belonged to the Caucasian-associated ancestry cluster.

The ends were cut back, 5 bases at V and 7 bases at J, with 18 bases in the middle. This CDR3 spans 14 amino acids. Germline values: CDR1 LNHDA, CDR2 SQIVND (reference sequence). This PCR relied on a set of 60 Vbeta primers and 13 Jbeta primers. Measured with immunoSEQ multiplex PCR; TCRdb has only the in-frame clones, and not every one. This repertoire shows 140,000 to 150,000 clones, approximately 84% found once; its top ten account for more than 9.5%. Notes on this clone: Its antigen is unidentified.

Study results and limitations: In a later analysis, donors in an Asian-associated ancestry cluster reportedly had fewer N-insertions in productive TCRs than the cohort mean. A few CMV-associated chains proved CMV antigen-specific in vitro.

The chain has TRBV19 and TRBJ2-7, with D possibly matching TRBD2 (6 bases). The clonotype originates from a woman aged 55-69 years in good health and CMV-seropositive. The sequenced sample consisted of PBMCs. This CDR3 is CASSRNTGLPEQYF. The CDR3 nucleotides read TGTGCCAGTAGTCGAAACACGGGACTTCCGGAGCAGTACTTC.